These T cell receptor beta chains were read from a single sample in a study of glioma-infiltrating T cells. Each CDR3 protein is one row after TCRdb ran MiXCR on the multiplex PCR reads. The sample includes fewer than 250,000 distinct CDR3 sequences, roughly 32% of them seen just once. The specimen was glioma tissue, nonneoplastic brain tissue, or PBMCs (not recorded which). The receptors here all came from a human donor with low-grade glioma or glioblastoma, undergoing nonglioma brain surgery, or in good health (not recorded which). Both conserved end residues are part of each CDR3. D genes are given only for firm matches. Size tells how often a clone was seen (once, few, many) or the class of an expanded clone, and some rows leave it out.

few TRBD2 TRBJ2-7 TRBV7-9 TGTGCCAGCAGCATCACGCGGGAGGGCGGGTACGAGCAGTACTTC CASSITREGGYEQYF
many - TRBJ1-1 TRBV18 TGTGCCAGCTCACCACGAGACAACACTGAAGCTTTCTTT CASSPRDNTEAFF
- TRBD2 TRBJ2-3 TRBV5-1 TGCGCCAGCAGCTGGGGGGGTTCGACAGATACGCAGTATTTT CASSWGGSTDTQYF
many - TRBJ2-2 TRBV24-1 TGTGCCACCAGTGATCAGAGGCCGGACACCGGGGAGCTGTTTTTT CATSDQRPDTGELFF
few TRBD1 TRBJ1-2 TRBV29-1 TGCAGCGTTAGCCAGGGGGATCGCTATGGCTACACCTTC CSVSQGDRYGYTF
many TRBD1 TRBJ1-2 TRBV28 TGTGCCAGCAGTTTATTTGTTGGACAGGAGGAAGGCTACACCTTC CASSLFVGQEEGYTF
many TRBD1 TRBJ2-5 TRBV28 TGTGCCAGCAGTTTAAGCACAGGGGCCCAAGAGACCCAGTACTTC CASSLSTGAQETQYF
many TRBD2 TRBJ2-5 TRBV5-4 TGTGCCAGCAGCCCTGGGACTAGCGGGTCCCGGGAGACCCAGTACTTC CASSPGTSGSRETQYF
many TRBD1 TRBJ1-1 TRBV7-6 TGTGCCAGCAGCGGAGGGACAGGGGGCTTCACTGAAGCTTTCTTT CASSGGTGGFTEAFF
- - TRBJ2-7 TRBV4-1 TGCGCCAGCATCCTTCTGAGACAAGGCGAGCAGTACTTC CASILLRQGEQYF
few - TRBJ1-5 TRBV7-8 TGTGCCAGCAGCCCCCCCCCAGGGCCCAATCAGCCCCAGCATTTT CASSPPPGPNQPQHF
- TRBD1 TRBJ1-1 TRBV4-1 TGCGCCAGCAGCCTAGGACAGGGAGACACTGAAGCTTTCTTT CASSLGQGDTEAFF
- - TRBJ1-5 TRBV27 TGTGCCAGCAGTTTAAAGGAATATCAGCCGCGGCATTTT CASSLKEYQPRHF
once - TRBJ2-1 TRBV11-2 TGTTCCAGCATCTTAGGGATGGGATTTGAGCATTTCTTC CSSILGMGFEHFF
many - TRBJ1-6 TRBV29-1 TGCAGCTTCCAAGACAGCTATAATTCACCCCTCCACTTT CSFQDSYNSPLHF
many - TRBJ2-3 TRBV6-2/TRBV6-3 TGTGCCAGCACCCCCTACCGGGGCACAGATACGCAGTATTTT CASTPYRGTDTQYF
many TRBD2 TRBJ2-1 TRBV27 TGTGCCAGCAGCCATAGCGGGAGGAACTACAATGAGCAGTTCTTC CASSHSGRNYNEQFF
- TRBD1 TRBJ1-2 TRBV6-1 TGTGCCAGCAGAGCCGGGACAGGGCTTTACTATGGAGACACCTTC CASRAGTGLYYGDTF
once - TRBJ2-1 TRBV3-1 TGTGCCAGCAGCCGCCCGAAGGGTACTACCTATAAGCAGTTCTTC CASSRPKGTTYKQFF
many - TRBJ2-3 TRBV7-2 TGTGCCAGCAGCTTAGCCCCGGCGGGCCGATCCACAGATACGCAGTATTTT CASSLAPAGRSTDTQYF
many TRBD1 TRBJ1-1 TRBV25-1 TGTGCCAGTCGGGACAGGGAGTCTGCAGCTTTCTTT CASRDRESAAFF
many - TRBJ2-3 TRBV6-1 TGTGCCAGCAGTGAACGGGGGGCCGCCGGCGATACGCAGTATTTT CASSERGAAGDTQYF
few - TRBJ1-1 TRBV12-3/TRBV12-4 TGTGCCAGCGGCGAGTGGGGGACGCTTGTCGCTGAAGCTTTCTTT CASGEWGTLVAEAFF
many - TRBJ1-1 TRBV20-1 TGCAGTGCCCGAGGGGGGGAGAAGGGGACTTTCTTT CSARGGEKGTFF
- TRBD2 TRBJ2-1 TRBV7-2 TGTGCCAGCACCCTGACTAGCGGGAGGGCCGGGGATGAGCAGTTCTTC CASTLTSGRAGDEQFF
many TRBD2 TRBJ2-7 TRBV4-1 TGCGCCAGCAGCCAAGGGCCCGGACTAGCGGCGAGAGGGGAGCAGTACTTC CASSQGPGLAARGEQYF
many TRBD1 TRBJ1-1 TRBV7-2 TGTGCCAGCAGCTGGGGACAGGGTGGGAACACTGAAGCTTTCTTT CASSWGQGGNTEAFF
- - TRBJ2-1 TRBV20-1 TGCATTGCTAGTGAGCCTGGACTCTTGGTCGATGAGCAGTTCTTC CIASEPGLLVDEQFF
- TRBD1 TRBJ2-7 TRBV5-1 TGCGCCAGCAGCTCGTCCGGGACAGATAATTCACGCCTCCACTTC CASSSSGTDNSRLHF
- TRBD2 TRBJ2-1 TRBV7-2 TGTGCCAGCAGCCTAAAGCTCGGACTAGCGGGAGCCCACAATGAGCAGTTCTTC CASSLKLGLAGAHNEQFF
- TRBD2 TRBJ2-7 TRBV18 TGTGCCAGCTCACGACGACTAGCGGGAAACCTCCCCCCCGAGCAGTACTTC CASSRRLAGNLPPEQYF
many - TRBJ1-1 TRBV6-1 TGTGCCAGCAGCTTAACGAACACTGAAGCTTTCTTT CASSLTNTEAFF
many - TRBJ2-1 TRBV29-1 TGCAGCGTACCGACAGGCTCGAGCTCCTACAATGAGCAGTTCTTC CSVPTGSSSYNEQFF
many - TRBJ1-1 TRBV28 TGTGCCAGCAGTGTGGGGGCGAAGGTGAACACTGAAGCTTTCTTT CASSVGAKVNTEAFF
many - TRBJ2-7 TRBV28 TGTGCCAGGGGTTTCAAAAACTCCTACGAGCAGTACTTC CARGFKNSYEQYF
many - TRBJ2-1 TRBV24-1 TGTGCCACCAGTGATTCCAGTGGTAGCAATGAGCAGTTCTTC CATSDSSGSNEQFF
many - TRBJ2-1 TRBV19 TGTGCCAGTCCCGCGGTGGTTGATCACTCCAATGAGCAGTTCTTC CASPAVVDHSNEQFF
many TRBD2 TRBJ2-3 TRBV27 TGTGCCAGCAGTCCGGGACTAGCGCCTTGGGATACGCAGTATTTT CASSPGLAPWDTQYF